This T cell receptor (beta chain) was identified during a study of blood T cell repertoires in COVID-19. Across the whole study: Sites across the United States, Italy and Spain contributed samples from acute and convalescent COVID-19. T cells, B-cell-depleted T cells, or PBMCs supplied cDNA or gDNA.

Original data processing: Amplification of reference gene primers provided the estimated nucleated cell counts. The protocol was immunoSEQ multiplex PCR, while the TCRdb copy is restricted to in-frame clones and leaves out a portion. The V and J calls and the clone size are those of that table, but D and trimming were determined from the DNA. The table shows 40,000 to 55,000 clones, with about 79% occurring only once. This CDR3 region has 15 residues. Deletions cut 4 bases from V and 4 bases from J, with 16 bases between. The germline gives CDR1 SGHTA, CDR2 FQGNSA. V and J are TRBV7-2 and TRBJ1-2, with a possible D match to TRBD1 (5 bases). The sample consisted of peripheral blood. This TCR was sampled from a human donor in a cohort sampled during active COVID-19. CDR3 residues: CASSSRGGIFYGYTF. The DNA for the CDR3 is TGTGCCAGCAGCTCGCGGGGGGGTATATTCTATGGCTACACCTTC.